This record covers a single T cell receptor (beta chain). The data stem from a study of blood T cell repertoires in COVID-19. At the level of the study: Both acute and convalescent COVID-19 samples were obtained from the United States, Italy and Spain. The cDNA or gDNA used as material had been derived from T cells, B-cell-depleted T cells, or PBMCs.

Per germline, CDR1 SQVTM and CDR2 ANQGSEA. The CDR3 is made up of 14 amino acids. J lost 5 bases, V lost 5 bases, and 9 bases had no gene match. Per the original data handling: Amplification from reference gene primers served as the basis for estimated nucleated cell counts. Measured with immunoSEQ multiplex PCR; TCRdb has only the in-frame clones, and not every one. V and J calls and clone size are copied from that table; D and trimming were computed from the DNA. The repertoire consists of some 240,000 clones, with 75% to 85% occurring once and the leading ten covering more than 10%. The clonotype was recovered from a human donor in a cohort sampled during active COVID-19. The chain recombines TRBV29-1 with TRBJ2-1, with TRBD1 matching 7 bases. Sequenced sample: peripheral blood. CDR3 nucleotide sequence: TGCAGCGTTCTCACAGGGGTTGAGGACAATGAGCAGTTCTTC. It translates to CSVLTGVEDNEQFF.